What follows are 7 T cell receptor beta chains derived from one specimen sequenced in a study of T cell clonotyping in hematopoietic cell transplantation. As to time point: recipient sample about 28 days before transplant, after cytoreduction. Method: immunoSEQ multiplex PCR; TCRdb's copy keeps in-frame clones and lacks some. The sample gives more than 25,000 clones, 70% to 80% of which show up once; less than 7.5% is in the top ten. The sample in question was peripheral blood mononuclear cells, obtained before stem cell transplant. The receptors were gathered from a woman in her 30s with chronic myeloid leukemia. Some clones in this sample may be carry-over from other donors' samples.

The chain links TRBV19 to TRBJ1-1; D perhaps matches TRBD1 (5 bases). Germline V gene sequence: CDR1 LNHDA, CDR2 SQIVND (reference sequence). Trimming removed 6 bases at V and 4 bases at J, with 15 bases between. This CDR3 is 14 amino acids long. The CDR3 sequence: CASRHTSGITEAFF. The CDR3 coding sequence is TGTGCCAGTAGGCATACCTCAGGGATCACTGAAGCTTTCTTT.

The chain combines TRBV5-8 with TRBJ1-5; possibly TRBD1 for D (6 bases). V lost 5 bases and J lost 4, with 10 bases in between. This CDR3 has 13 amino acids. Germline CDR1 is SGHTS and CDR2 is YDEGEE. CDR3 loop: CASSSDRNQPQHF. DNA for the CDR3: TGTGCCAGCAGTTCGGACAGAAATCAGCCCCAGCATTTT. Together with reference TRBV5-8 and TRBJ1-5, the CDR3 gives the full variable domain: EAGVTQSPTHLIKTRGQQATLRCSPISGHTSVYWYQQALGLGLQFLLWYDEGEERNRGNFPPRFSGRQFPNYSSELNVNALELEDSALYLCASSSDRNQPQHFGDGTRLSIL.

The V and J genes are TRBV28 and TRBJ1-1, with D unclear. This CDR3 is built from 11 residues. Germline CDR1 reads MDHEN; CDR2 reads SYDVKM. V was shortened by 3 bases and J by 5 bases, with 4 bases between the two germline ends. CDR3 DNA: TGTGCCAGCAGTTTGAGAACTGAAGCTTTCTTT. Its protein is CASSLRTEAFF.

CDR3 DNA: TGTGCCAGCAGCTTCATTATGGTTGCTAACTATGGCTACACCTTC. It encodes CASSFIMVANYGYTF. The gene calls are TRBV7-9 and TRBJ1-2; D remains ambiguous. Trimming removed 3 bases at V and 0 bases at J, with 11 bases between. Germline-derived CDR1 and CDR2 are SEHNR and FQNEAQ (reference sequence). The CDR3 extends over 15 amino acids. The full variable domain, completed using reference TRBV7-9 and TRBJ1-2, is DTGVSQNPRHKITKRGQNVTFRCDPISEHNRLYWYRQTLGQGPEFLTYFQNEAQLEKSRLLSDRFSAERPKGSFSTLEIQRTEQGDSAMYLCASSFIMVANYGYTFGSGTRLTVV.

The V and J genes are TRBV28 and TRBJ1-2; D perhaps matches TRBD1 (5 bases). The CDR3 consists of 13 residues. CDR1 is MDHEN, CDR2 SYDVKM, per germline. V was shortened by 5 bases and J by 5 bases, with 12 bases between the two germline ends. In nucleotides, the CDR3 is TGTGCCAGCAGTCCGCCACGACAGTATGGCTACACCTTC. Its protein is CASSPPRQYGYTF.

This chain links TRBV12-5 with TRBJ1-2; D remains unclear. This CDR3 is built from 17 residues. The V end lost 0 bases, the J end lost 1 base, and 15 bases lay between the germline ends. The germline V gene has CDR1 LGHNT and CDR2 FRNRAP. The CDR3 DNA follows: TGTGCTAGTGGTTTGGTAACCGGCCCGCTCTTTAACTATGGCTACACCTTC. Translating it yields CASGLVTGPLFNYGYTF. Filled out from reference TRBV12-5 and TRBJ1-2, the complete variable domain reads DARVTQTPRHKVTEMGQEVTMRCQPILGHNTVFWYRQTMMQGLELLAYFRNRAPLDDSGMPKDRFSAEMPDATLATLKIQPSEPRDSAVYFCASGLVTGPLFNYGYTFGSGTRLTVV.

V is TRBV4-1 and J is TRBJ1-3; 10 bases are shared with TRBD1. Per germline, CDR1 MGHRA and CDR2 YSYEKL. The CDR3 consists of 18 residues. V lost 2 bases, J lost 0 bases, and 7 bases stayed unmatched. Written as DNA, the CDR3 is TGCGCCAGCAGCCAAATACCGGGACAGGGGATCTCTGGAAACACCATATATTTT. Translation gives CASSQIPGQGISGNTIYF.